The 24 T cell receptor beta chains below come from one sample, sequenced in a study of brain T cells in children with intractable seizures. The time point: blood from clinic visit 5 months post-surgery; TSC patient then seizure free. Sequencing was performed with immunoSEQ multiplex PCR; in TCRdb, only in-frame clones are kept and a portion is missing. The repertoire holds about 340,000 clones, with 93% as singletons. Sequences were derived from peripheral blood, sampled 5 to 6 months after surgery. Receptors were obtained from a boy less than two years old with tuberous sclerosis and intractable seizures.

The V call is TRBV4-1, the J call TRBJ2-3, with D perhaps matching TRBD1 or TRBD2 (5 bases each). The CDR3 sequence is 17 residues long. The germline gives CDR1 MGHRA, CDR2 YSYEKL. V lost 5 bases to trimming and J lost 4 bases, with 22 bases between them. The DNA for the CDR3 is TGCGCCAGCAGCAAAGTCTACCCGGGACCCGAGGCAGATACGCAGTATTTT. This codes for CASSKVYPGPEADTQYF.

This sequence joins TRBV7-2 and TRBJ2-3, with 14 bases that match TRBD2. The CDR3 is made up of 16 amino acids. With V trimmed by 1 base and J by 5 bases, 2 bases remained unmatched. From germline, CDR1 is SGHTA and CDR2 FQGNSA. The CDR3 is CASSLGLAGGGDTQYF. The CDR3 bases are TGTGCCAGCAGCTTAGGACTAGCGGGAGGGGGAGATACGCAGTATTTT.

This rearrangement joins TRBV24-1 to TRBJ1-2; TRBD1 matches 8 bases. Germline loops: CDR1 KGHDR, CDR2 SFDVKD. With 3 bases clipped from V and 7 bases from J, the junction kept 12 bases outside the gene matches. The CDR3 is 16 amino acids. The CDR3 nucleotides are TGTGCCACCAGTGATGAGGGACAGGCTAATCCCTTTGGCTACACCTTC. Its translation is CATSDEGQANPFGYTF.

V usage is TRBV6-1 and J usage is TRBJ2-1; TRBD2 aligns across 8 bases. CDR3 length equals 16 residues. Germline V gene sequence: CDR1 MNHNS, CDR2 SASEGT. The J segment lost 4 bases and the V segment lost 2 bases, leaving 7 bases of the junction unmatched. This chain's CDR3 is CASSEQAGGYYNEQFF. CDR3 bases: TGTGCCAGCAGTGAACAGGCGGGAGGCTATTACAATGAGCAGTTCTTC.

CDR3 sequence: CATATGQDYEQYF. CDR3 DNA: TGTGCCACCGCGACGGGACAGGACTACGAGCAGTACTTC. The rearrangement joins TRBV6-5 to TRBJ2-7; 8 bases line up with TRBD1. There are 13 residues in the CDR3. CDR1 is MNHEY and CDR2 is SVGAGI in the germline V gene. Germline trimming cut 10 bases from V and 3 bases from J; bases unmatched to any gene: 8.

The V and J genes are TRBV28 and TRBJ1-1, with D unresolved. V was trimmed by 6 bases and J by 1 base, leaving 6 bases between them. The CDR3 extends over 12 amino acids. Germline values: CDR1 MDHEN, CDR2 SYDVKM. CDR3 DNA: TGTGCCAGCAGAGATTCGAACACTGAAGCTTTCTTT. Its translation is CASRDSNTEAFF.

The V and J genes are TRBV7-9 and TRBJ2-7; unclear D gene. V was cut by 5 bases and J by 6 bases, with 11 bases left in between. CDR3 size: 12 residues. The V gene's germline CDR1 is SEHNR and CDR2 FQNEAQ (reference sequence). The CDR3 DNA sequence: TGTGCCAGCAGCCCTCCTCCGGGCGAGCAGTACTTC. Protein sequence: CASSPPPGEQYF.

This rearrangement joins TRBV6-2 or TRBV6-3 to TRBJ2-5; the match to TRBD2 covers 7 bases. The CDR3 has 18 residues. Germline CDR1 is MNHEY and CDR2 is SVGEGT. V was pared by 3 bases and J by 3 bases, with 16 bases of the junction left unmatched. Here the CDR3 reads CASSYWTRRAFGEETQYF. In DNA, the CDR3 is TGTGCCAGCAGTTATTGGACTAGGCGGGCATTTGGGGAAGAGACCCAGTACTTC.

The rearrangement joins TRBV18 to TRBJ1-1; 7 bases are shared with TRBD1. Germline CDR1 KGHSH, CDR2 LQKENI. Germline trimming cut 4 bases from V and 4 bases from J; bases unmatched to any gene: 6. The CDR3 has 14 residues. The DNA of the CDR3 is TGTGCCAGCTCACAACAGGGGTCCGTCACTGAAGCTTTCTTT. It is translated as CASSQQGSVTEAFF.

The rearrangement links TRBV29-1 to TRBJ1-2; D is undetermined. The V gene lost 6 bases and the J gene lost 1 base, with 12 bases spanning the gap. The CDR3 spans 13 residues. The V gene's germline CDR1 is SQVTM and CDR2 ANQGSEA. CDR3 DNA sequence: TGCAGCGTAGAGATTTCCGATAACTATGGCTACACCTTC. Translation gives CSVEISDNYGYTF.

V gene TRBV6-5 combines with J gene TRBJ1-2; 7 positions match TRBD1. Germline V CDR1 and CDR2: MNHEY, SVGAGI. The CDR3 consists of 14 residues. V was pared by 6 bases and J by 3 bases, with 7 bases of the junction left unmatched. CDR3 in amino acids: CASRIGTDYYGYTF. The CDR3 DNA reads as TGTGCCAGCAGGATCGGGACAGATTACTATGGCTACACCTTC.

The chain recombines TRBV5-1 with TRBJ1-3, with a weak D call TRBD1 (5 bases). The CDR3 has 17 amino acids. The V end lost 3 bases, the J end lost 0 bases, and 16 bases lay between the germline ends. Germline CDR1 SGHRS, CDR2 YFSETQ. In nucleotides, the CDR3 is TGCGCCAGCAGCTCCGGGACTGCAATGAACTCTGGAAACACCATATATTTT. Protein product: CASSSGTAMNSGNTIYF.

The genes are TRBV29-1 and TRBJ1-1; 7 bases agree with TRBD1. CDR1 SQVTM and CDR2 ANQGSEA come from the germline V gene. With V trimmed by 6 bases and J by 2 bases, 6 bases remained unmatched. This CDR3 contains 13 residues. The CDR3 region has the DNA TGCAGCGTAAGAGGACAGGCTAACACTGAAGCTTTCTTT. The encoded protein is CSVRGQANTEAFF.

The rearrangement uses TRBV27 and TRBJ2-7; the D gene is possibly TRBD1 (6 bases). The CDR3 contains 15 residues. Germline V gene lookup returns CDR1 MNHEY and CDR2 SMNVEV (reference sequence). Trimming pared 4 bases from V and 2 bases from J, leaving 15 bases between. CDR3 bases: TGTGCCAGCAGTTCCAACAGGGATACCGCCTACGAGCAGTACTTC. Translated: CASSSNRDTAYEQYF.

The chain uses TRBV19 and TRBJ1-3; D possibly corresponds to TRBD1 (5 bases). Trimming removed 3 bases at V and 2 bases at J, with 8 bases between. The CDR3 sequence is 14 residues long. Germline lookup yields CDR1 LNHDA and CDR2 SQIVND (reference sequence). The DNA for the CDR3 is TGTGCCAGTAGTATTCGGGGGACTGGAAACACCATATATTTT. Its protein is CASSIRGTGNTIYF.

This chain links TRBV6-5 with TRBJ2-7, with TRBD1 matching 9 bases. Trimming at V came to 0 bases and at J to 10 bases, leaving 7 bases not matched to a gene. CDR1 MNHEY and CDR2 SVGAGI come from the germline V gene. This CDR3 comprises 14 residues. CDR3 amino acids: CASSYSAGTGGQYF. Written as DNA, the CDR3 is TGTGCCAGCAGTTACTCGGCGGGAACAGGGGGCCAGTACTTC.

The rearrangement uses TRBV10-3 and TRBJ2-5, with 13 bases matching TRBD2. The germline CDR1 and CDR2 sequences are ENHRY and SYGVKD. V trimming: 8 bases; J trimming: 5 bases; junction bases outside the gene matches: 5. The CDR3 consists of 14 residues. Written as DNA, the CDR3 is TGTGCCATCGGGGGACTAGCGGGGTTGGAGACCCAGTACTTC. Its translation is CAIGGLAGLETQYF.

CDR3 loop: CAWRLGPPSQKPLHF. CDR3 sequence (DNA): TGTGCCTGGAGGTTAGGACCGCCGTCCCAGAAACCCCTCCACTTT. The V gene is TRBV30, the J gene TRBJ1-6; D is ambiguous. V lost 3 bases and J lost 12, with 21 bases in between. The germline CDR1 and CDR2 sequences are GTSNPN and SVGIG (reference sequence). The CDR3 contains 15 residues.

The V call is TRBV24-1, the J call TRBJ2-1; TRBD2 agrees at 8 bases. Trimming removed 4 bases from V and 6 bases from J; junction bases left unmatched: 7. Germline loops: CDR1 KGHDR, CDR2 SFDVKD. The CDR3 extends over 15 amino acids. The CDR3 DNA is TGTGCCACCAGTGAAACTAGCGGCCCATCCAATGAGCAGTTCTTC. This encodes CATSETSGPSNEQFF.

This clone was counted once. The chain links TRBV19 to TRBJ1-1; tentatively, D is TRBD1 (5 bases). Germline V gene lookup returns CDR1 LNHDA and CDR2 SQIVND (reference sequence). With 3 bases removed from V and 5 bases from J, the gap between germline ends came to 13 bases. CDR3 size: 14 residues. CDR3 DNA sequence: TGTGCCAGTAGTATTTACCAGGGCGGGACTGAAGCTTTCTTT. Amino acids: CASSIYQGGTEAFF.

The chain carries TRBV10-1 and TRBJ2-1, with 9 nucleotides matching TRBD2. J lost 4 bases, V lost 4 bases, and 8 bases had no gene match. The CDR3 totals 16 residues. Germline assignment: CDR1 WNHNN and CDR2 SYGVQD (reference sequence). The CDR3, as DNA: TGCGCCAGCAGTGGCGGCGGGAGGGCCGAATACAATGAGCAGTTCTTC. This encodes CASSGGGRAEYNEQFF.

V and J are TRBV6-2 or TRBV6-3 and TRBJ1-3; D is undetermined. Germline CDR1 reads MNHEY; CDR2 reads SVGEGT. The CDR3 has 14 residues. Trimming took 5 bases from V and 2 from J, leaving 10 bases between them. The CDR3: CASSKQMAGNTIYF. CDR3 DNA sequence: TGTGCCAGCAGTAAGCAGATGGCTGGAAACACCATATATTTT.

The chain joins TRBV27 to TRBJ2-1; D is uncertain. V lost 2 bases and J lost 0, with 17 bases in between. Germline lookup yields CDR1 MNHEY and CDR2 SMNVEV (reference sequence). The CDR3 covers 18 residues. CDR3 coding DNA: TGTGCCAGCAGTTTAGGTCTGGCAGGCCTAGGCTCCTACAATGAGCAGTTCTTC. The encoded protein is CASSLGLAGLGSYNEQFF.

The rearrangement uses TRBV19 and TRBJ1-1; D remains ambiguous. Trimming stripped 0 bases from V and 4 bases from J, with 21 bases between. The CDR3 runs 18 residues. Germline lookup yields CDR1 LNHDA and CDR2 SQIVND (reference sequence). This CDR3 is CASSIDLAYRGYFTEAFF. As DNA, the CDR3 is TGTGCCAGTAGTATAGATCTAGCTTATCGGGGTTACTTCACTGAAGCTTTCTTT.